This TCR beta chain was recovered during a study of CXCR3-negative and CXCR3-positive naive CD8 T cells. Study-level results: CXCR3-positive naive cells had TRB CDR3s that were more hydrophobic than CXCR3-negative naive cells had. For the naive subsets, surface CD5 was similar, and TCR strength was inferred from TRB CDR3 properties.

Of note for this clonotype: Its antigen is not known.

Libraries of TRB cDNA were made by 5' RACE and carried UMIs. TCRdb reprocessed the 5' RACE reads; each CDR3 protein has one entry and no DNA is given. The specimen's table records 50,000 to 60,000 distinct CDR3 sequences. CD45RO-CCR7+CD27+CD95- cells counted as naive CD8+ T cells. Sequenced material: naive CXCR3+ CD8+ T cells from blood. Subset reported: CD45RO-CCR7+CD27+CD95- naive CD8+ T cells expressing CXCR3 (TNR3+). This sequence originates from a human donor in good health. Some clones in this sample may be carry-over from other donors' samples.

The CDR3 protein is CSASGLNEQFF. The rearrangement joins TRBV20-1 to TRBJ2-1. Germline lookup yields CDR1 DFQATT and CDR2 SNEGSKA (reference sequence). The CDR3 has 11 residues.